This T cell receptor beta chain was identified during a study of cytomegalovirus exposure and HLA in healthy donors (dated by TCRdb to about 2017). Some background on the complete study: An earlier analysis of some 600 of the donors reported 250 to 350 Gb of sequence data and roughly 120 million unique TCR beta sequences obtained from roughly 180 million T cells. Rather than using new phenotypic data, the later analysis identified candidate immune exposures from TCR beta sequences and from how often those sequences occurred across donors. The genetic ancestry cluster associated with self-reported Caucasian donors included over 80% of the 398 genotyped donors. Approximately 330 gigabases of sequencing data and approximately 92 million unique TCR sequences made up an early release that covered several hundred HLA-typed donors. On average, around 200,000 unique TCR beta nucleotide sequences were sequenced per donor among more than 350 genotyped donors of the cohort, with roughly a sixth of those sequences being non-productive. All discovery cohort repertoires had been generated using a single sequencing platform. The study used immunosequencing to profile the T cell repertoires of some 600 subjects and linked those repertoires to cytomegalovirus serostatus. A later analysis re-analyzed previously published TCR beta repertoires from approximately 700 donors and added high-resolution HLA genotyping to study TCR occurrence patterns. The study aimed to test whether cataloging public T cell receptors could reveal signatures of past pathogen exposure. A later genetic analysis used genome-wide SNP genotypes for about 60% of the 666 donors, treating that subset as a discovery cohort. The number of typed donors differed by locus: about 620-640 for A, B, C, DRB1 and DQB1; roughly 510 for DQA1; about 600 for DPA1; and approximately 450 for DPB1. Along with the roughly 670-subject first cohort, a separate validation cohort of about 110 different subjects was used. An earlier analysis of some 500 of the donors used high-throughput TCR beta sequencing to judge whether each TCR beta V gene segment behaved as functional or pseudogenic. Class I and class II HLA loci were covered by the typing at four-digit resolution. High-throughput TCR immunosequencing, statistical association of individual TCRs with disease status, and machine learning were combined to predict cytomegalovirus infection status. Donor age, sex, ethnicity and CMV serostatus were collected together with the repertoire data. Four to six DR-DQ haplotypes were handled as single units for association and clustering, since linkage in the cohort was strong.

A note on this clone: The clone's antigen remains unknown. Base qualities are not at hand, and no much larger clone is one base apart.

Based on the germline V gene, the CDR1 and CDR2 sequences are SGHDT and YYEEEE. The CDR3, from cysteine to phenylalanine, totals 15 residues. The entry retains the CDR3 DNA only, 45 bases that are in frame from base 1. V has 3 bases trimmed and J has 6 bases trimmed; junction bases matching no gene number 7. The cohort comprised fewer than 700 healthy bone marrow donors. At the time of sampling, all cohort members were nominally healthy, though unrecorded immune exposures were likely present. The donor was CMV seropositive and was included in the group of about 290 seropositive cohort members. Every donor gave a peripheral blood sample, and the peripheral blood mononuclear cells from that sample were used for TCR beta sequencing. The Qiagen DNeasy Blood Extraction Kit was used to extract genomic DNA from the blood cell samples. The library was produced with the immunoSEQ multiplex PCR assay. The multiplex PCR relied on a mix of 60 forward primers for TCR Vbeta segments and 13 reverse primers for TCR Jbeta segments. The CDR3 region of rearranged TCR beta genes was amplified from genomic DNA by a multiplex PCR assay. The amplified TCR beta libraries were sequenced on the Illumina HiSeq System as 87-base-pair reads. The authors processed their data as follows. A later analysis tallied around 87 million unique TCR beta chains across the 666 repertoires, and some 12 million of those chains were shared by two or more donors. Raw reads were error-corrected and collapsed into unique sequences by a nearest-neighbor algorithm in which closely related sequences were merged to remove PCR and sequencing errors. To assign V, D and J gene segments, CDR3 sequences were aligned to IMGT reference sequences. For a sequence to be retained, at least a six-nucleotide match to both a V gene segment and a J gene segment was required. Rearrangements were classified as productive when the CDR3 lacked stop codons and remained in frame with V and J, and all other rearrangements were classified as non-productive. CDR3 was defined according to IMGT convention as the region running from the second conserved V-encoded cysteine to the conserved J-encoded phenylalanine. In an earlier analysis of around 570 of the donors, sequences lacking an unambiguous match to a single V gene segment were excluded. In an earlier analysis of some 590 of the donors, a V segment was called functional when productive rearrangements were above 56.7%, and segregating when the standard deviation between donors exceeded 5%. To diagnose cytomegalovirus status from the catalog of TCR beta chain sequences, a statistical classification framework was built. In a later analysis, V and J genes were assigned by comparing TCR nucleotide sequences against IMGT/GENE-DB human TR gene sequences. In a later analysis, CDR3 sequences and most-parsimonious VDJ recombination scenarios were assigned using the TCRdist pipeline. In a later analysis, each TCR beta chain was defined by its CDR3 amino acid sequence together with its V-gene family, and reads without a unique V-gene family were excluded. In a later analysis, nearly 600 highly shared, low-generation-probability nucleotide sequences were removed to address suspected cross-contamination and a sequencing artifact. For each public chain, a later analysis derived a clonal expansion index from normalized ranks of inferred template counts within each repertoire. In a later analysis, generation probabilities were computed using a VDJ recombination model fitted to out-of-frame rearrangements, and the results were checked against IGoR. Hypergeometric tests were used in a later analysis to score TCR-TCR, TCR-HLA and TCR-CMV co-occurrence, with a repertoire-size bias correction applied to the TCR pairs. To estimate false discovery rates, a later analysis permuted the HLA or CMV assignments 20 times. In a later analysis, co-occurring TCRs were grouped using DBSCAN, with TCRdist sequence similarity added in when clustering inside HLA-allele-positive subsets. For co-occurrence clustering, repertoires with fewer than 30,000 or more than 120,000 public chains were excluded, along with about five repertoires with anomalous nucleotide sharing. TCRdb obtained this table from immuneACCESS and retained in-frame rearrangements with V and J assigned. These tables miss some clones; where compared with another copy, unresolved V genes account for less than half of the shortfall, and the remainder is unexplained. V and J calls and clone size are given by that table; D and trimming were obtained from the DNA. In all, the sample holds about 120,000 clones, and 60% to 85% of those were seen once. The ten largest make up 4.9% of the sample.

What the study reported, not specific to this receptor: In a later analysis, the rate of TCR association differed among HLA loci, with DRB1 alleles having the most associated TCRs and HLA-C alleles having the fewest. The classifier was reported to diagnose cytomegalovirus status with high specificity and sensitivity in both the original and validation cohorts. A group of highly shared sequence variants was considered likely to be a technical artifact of the sequencing pipeline. Sequencing depth was assumed to be roughly uniform across donors in the presence/absence analyses, though that assumption may not hold. A later analysis associated some 17,000 TCR beta sequences with specific HLA alleles at a false discovery rate of 0.05. Immune exposure information for the cohort was limited to CMV serostatus. Some IMGT-functional V segments, including TRBV6-2 and TRBV6-3, could not be told apart with the 87-base-pair reads, so those segments were excluded. Three of the identified cytomegalovirus-associated TCR beta chains were confirmed in vitro to be specific for cytomegalovirus antigens. Because HLA typing was missing for some donors at each locus, association tests included only the typed subset. In this cohort, only TCR beta chains were sequenced, and detectable features were limited by the absence of alpha or paired-chain data. When HLA alleles, especially DR and DQ, strongly co-occurred, TCR associations were difficult to assign to individual alleles. A further reported finding was that TCR beta sequences accurately predicted the HLA-A and HLA-B alleles for most subjects in the first cohort. A later genetic analysis reported fewer N-insertions in productive TCRs among donors in an Asian-associated ancestry cluster than the approximately 670-donor mean. According to the authors, the approach could potentially be generalized to other disease states and immunological phenotypes. Because counts were too low, roughly 17 rarely observed V segments, including chromosome 9 orphons, were left out of the earlier analysis of a few hundred of the donors. According to a later analysis, parvovirus B19, influenza, CMV and Epstein-Barr virus appeared linked to several top co-occurrence clusters. In a later analysis, HLA-associated TCR beta chains were found to be more clonally expanded and to have lower generation probabilities than equally common non-associated chains. An earlier analysis of around 540 of the donors showed that most TCR beta V segments appeared in productive rearrangements either about 87% or about 30% of the time, which broadly matched IMGT annotations. V-gene and J-gene trimming of TCR beta chains was associated with a missense DCLRE1C variant in a later genetic analysis, and the association was replicated in an independent cohort. Most TCR sequences were seen in very few donors, while some public TCRs were found in many individuals. The study gave a list of roughly 150 TCR beta chains associated with cytomegalovirus. According to a later analysis, most CMV-associated TCR beta chains appeared to be HLA-restricted, and the HLA associations seemed to be driven largely by CMV exposure. Linkage disequilibrium might explain the correlated functional status among segregating V segments, but an unknown experimental factor could not be excluded.

In this chain, TRBV5-6 is recombined with TRBJ1-3, with 9 central nucleotides matching TRBD1. The source is a man aged 50 to 60 in good health and CMV-seropositive. The sample comprised PBMCs. The CDR3 reads as follows: CASSSTGGLENTIYF. In nucleotides, the sequence is TGTGCCAGCAGCTCTACAGGGGGCTTGGAAAACACCATATATTTT.